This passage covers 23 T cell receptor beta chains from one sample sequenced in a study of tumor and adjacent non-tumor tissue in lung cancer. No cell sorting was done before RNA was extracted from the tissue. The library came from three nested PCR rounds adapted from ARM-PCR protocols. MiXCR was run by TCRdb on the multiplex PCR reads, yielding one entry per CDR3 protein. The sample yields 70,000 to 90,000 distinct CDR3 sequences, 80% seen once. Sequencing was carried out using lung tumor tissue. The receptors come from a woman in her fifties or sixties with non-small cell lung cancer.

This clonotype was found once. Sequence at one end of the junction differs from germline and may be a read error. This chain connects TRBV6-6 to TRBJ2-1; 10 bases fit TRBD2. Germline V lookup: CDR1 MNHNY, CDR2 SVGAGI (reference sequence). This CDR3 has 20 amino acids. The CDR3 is CVSTPPPGLAGAGSYNEQFF. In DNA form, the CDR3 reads TGTGTCAGCACCCCTCCGCCGGGGCTAGCGGGAGCGGGCTCCTACAATGAGCAATTCTTC.

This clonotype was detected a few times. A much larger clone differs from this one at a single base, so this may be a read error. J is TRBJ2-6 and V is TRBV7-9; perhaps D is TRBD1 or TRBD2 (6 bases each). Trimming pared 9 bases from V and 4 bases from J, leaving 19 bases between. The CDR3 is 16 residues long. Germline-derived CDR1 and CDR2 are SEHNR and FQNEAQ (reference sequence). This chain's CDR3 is CARSQTQGGGANVLTF. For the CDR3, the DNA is TGTGCCAGGAGCCAAACACAGGGAGGAGGGGCCAACGTCCTGACTTTC.

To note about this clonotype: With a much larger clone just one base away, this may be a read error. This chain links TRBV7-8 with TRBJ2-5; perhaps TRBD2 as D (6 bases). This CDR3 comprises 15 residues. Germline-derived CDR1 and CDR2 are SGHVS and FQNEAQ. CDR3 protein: CVSSYRLGSGETQYF. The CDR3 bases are TGTGTCAGCAGCTACCGACTAGGCTCGGGAGAGACCCAGTACTTC.

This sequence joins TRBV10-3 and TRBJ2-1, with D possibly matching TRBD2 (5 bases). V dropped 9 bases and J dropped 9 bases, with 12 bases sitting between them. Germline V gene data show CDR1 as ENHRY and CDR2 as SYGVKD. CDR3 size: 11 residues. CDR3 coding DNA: TGTGCCATGCGGGCAAAGGGTGAGCAGTTCTTC. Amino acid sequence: CAMRAKGEQFF.

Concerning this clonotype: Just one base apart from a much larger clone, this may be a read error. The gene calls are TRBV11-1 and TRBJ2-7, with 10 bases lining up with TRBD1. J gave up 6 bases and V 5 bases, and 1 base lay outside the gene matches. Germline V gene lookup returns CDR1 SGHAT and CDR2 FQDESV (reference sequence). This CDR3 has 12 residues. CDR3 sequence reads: CASSGQGGEQYF. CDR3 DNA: TGTGCCAGCAGCGGACAGGGGGGCGAGCAGTACTTC.

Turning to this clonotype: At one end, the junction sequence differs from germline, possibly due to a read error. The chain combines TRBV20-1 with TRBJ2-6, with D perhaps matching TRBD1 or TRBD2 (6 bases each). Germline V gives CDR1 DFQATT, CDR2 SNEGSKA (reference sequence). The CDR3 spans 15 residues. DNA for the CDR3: TGCAGTACTAGCCCCAGGGGCTCTGGGGCCAACCTCCTGACTTTC. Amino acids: CSTSPRGSGANLLTF.

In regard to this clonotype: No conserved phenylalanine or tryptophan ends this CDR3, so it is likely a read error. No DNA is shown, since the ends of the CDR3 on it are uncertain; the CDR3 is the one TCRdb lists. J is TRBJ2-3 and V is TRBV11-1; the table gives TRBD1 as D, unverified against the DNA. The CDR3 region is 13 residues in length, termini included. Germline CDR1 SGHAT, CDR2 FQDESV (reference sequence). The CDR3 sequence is CASRGTWMDTRYL.

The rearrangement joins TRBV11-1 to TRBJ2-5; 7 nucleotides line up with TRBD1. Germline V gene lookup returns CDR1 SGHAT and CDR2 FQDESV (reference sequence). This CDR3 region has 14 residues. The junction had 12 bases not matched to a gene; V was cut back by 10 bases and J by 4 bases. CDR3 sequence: CANIPYRGPETQYF. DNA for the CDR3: TGTGCCAACATTCCATACAGGGGACCAGAGACCCAGTACTTC. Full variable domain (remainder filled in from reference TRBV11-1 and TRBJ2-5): EAEVAQSPRYKITEKSQAVAFWCDPISGHATLYWYRQILGQGPELLVQFQDESVVDDSQLPKDRFSAERLKGVDSTLKIQPAELGDSAMYLCANIPYRGPETQYFGPGTRLLVL.

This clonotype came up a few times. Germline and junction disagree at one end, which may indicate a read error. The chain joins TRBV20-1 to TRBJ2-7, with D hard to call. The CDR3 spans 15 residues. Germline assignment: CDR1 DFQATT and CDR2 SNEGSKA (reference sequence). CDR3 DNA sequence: TGCAGAGCTAGAGATACGGATCCGGGTCGGAACGAGCAGTACTTC. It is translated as CRARDTDPGRNEQYF.

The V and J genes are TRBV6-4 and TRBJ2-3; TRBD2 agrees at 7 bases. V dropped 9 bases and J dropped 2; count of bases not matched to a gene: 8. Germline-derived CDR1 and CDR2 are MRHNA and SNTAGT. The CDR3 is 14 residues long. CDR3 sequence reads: CASKASGHTDTQYF. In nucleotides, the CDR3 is TGTGCCAGTAAGGCTAGCGGCCACACAGATACGCAGTATTTT.

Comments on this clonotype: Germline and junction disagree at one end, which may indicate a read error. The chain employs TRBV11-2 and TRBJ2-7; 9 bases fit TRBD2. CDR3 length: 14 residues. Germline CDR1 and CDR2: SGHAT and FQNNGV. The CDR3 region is CASNLVGGGDEQYF. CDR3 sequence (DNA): TGTGCCAGCAACTTAGTGGGCGGGGGGGACGAGCAGTATTTC.

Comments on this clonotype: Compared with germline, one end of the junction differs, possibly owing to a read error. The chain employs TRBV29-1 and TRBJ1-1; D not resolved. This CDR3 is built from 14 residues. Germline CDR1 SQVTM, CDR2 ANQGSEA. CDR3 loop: CSVEDPVMNIEAFF. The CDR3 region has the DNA TGTAGCGTTGAGGATCCGGTGATGAACATTGAAGCTTTCTTT.

CDR3 sequence (DNA): TGTGCCAGCAGCCCCCTCCTAGCGGGGTACGAGCAGTACTTC. This encodes CASSPLLAGYEQYF. This chain uses TRBV11-2 with TRBJ2-7; 9 nucleotides agree with TRBD2. V trimming: 5 bases; J trimming: 4 bases; junction bases outside the gene matches: 6. This CDR3 has 14 amino acids. CDR1 and CDR2 from the germline V gene are SGHAT and FQNNGV.

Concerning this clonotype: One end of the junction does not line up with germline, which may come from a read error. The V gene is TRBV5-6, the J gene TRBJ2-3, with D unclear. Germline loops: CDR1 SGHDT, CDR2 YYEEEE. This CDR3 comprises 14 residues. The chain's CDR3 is CASSLSGSTDTHYF. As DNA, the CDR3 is TGTGCCAGCAGCTTGAGTGGCAGTACAGATACGCACTATTTT. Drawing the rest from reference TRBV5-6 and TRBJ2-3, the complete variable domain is DAGVTQSPTHLIKTRGQQVTLRCSPKSGHDTVSWYQQALGQGPQFIFQYYEEEERQRGNFPDRFSGHQFPNYSSELNVNALLLGDSALYLCASSLSGSTDTHYFGPGTRLTVL.

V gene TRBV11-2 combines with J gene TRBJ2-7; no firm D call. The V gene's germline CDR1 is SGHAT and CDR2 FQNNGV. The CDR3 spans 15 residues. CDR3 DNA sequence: TGTGTCTGCAGCATATCTCCGAGTCCCTCCTACGAGCAGTACTTC. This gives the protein CVCSISPSPSYEQYF. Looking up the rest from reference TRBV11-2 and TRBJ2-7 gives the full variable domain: EAGVAQSPRYKIIEKRQSVAFWCNPISGHATLYWYQQILGQGPKLLIQFQNNGVVDDSQLPKDRFSAERLKGVDSTLKIQPAKLEDSAVYLCVCSISPSPSYEQYFGPGTRLTVT.

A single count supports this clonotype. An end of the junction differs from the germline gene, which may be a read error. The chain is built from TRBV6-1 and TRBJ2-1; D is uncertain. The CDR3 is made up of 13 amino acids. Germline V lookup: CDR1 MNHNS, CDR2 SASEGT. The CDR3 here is CASSEGIYDEQFF. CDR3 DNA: TGTGCCAGTAGTGAAGGGATCTACGATGAGCAGTTCTTC.

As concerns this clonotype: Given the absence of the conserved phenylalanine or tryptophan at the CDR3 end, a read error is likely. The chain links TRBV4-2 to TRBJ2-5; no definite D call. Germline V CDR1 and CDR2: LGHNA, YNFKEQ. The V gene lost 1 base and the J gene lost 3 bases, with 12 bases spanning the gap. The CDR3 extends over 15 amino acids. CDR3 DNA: TGTGCCAGCAGCCAAGTCTTAGGCAGTGAAGAGACCCAGTACCTC. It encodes CASSQVLGSEETQYL.

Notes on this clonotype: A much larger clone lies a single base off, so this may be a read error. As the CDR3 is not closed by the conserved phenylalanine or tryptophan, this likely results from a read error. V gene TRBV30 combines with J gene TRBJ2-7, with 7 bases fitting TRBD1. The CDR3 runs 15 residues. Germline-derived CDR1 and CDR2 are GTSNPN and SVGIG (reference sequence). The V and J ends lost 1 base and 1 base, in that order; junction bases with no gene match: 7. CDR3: CAWSATGTASYEQYL. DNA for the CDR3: TGTGCCTGGAGTGCTACCGGGACAGCTTCCTACGAGCAGTACCTC.

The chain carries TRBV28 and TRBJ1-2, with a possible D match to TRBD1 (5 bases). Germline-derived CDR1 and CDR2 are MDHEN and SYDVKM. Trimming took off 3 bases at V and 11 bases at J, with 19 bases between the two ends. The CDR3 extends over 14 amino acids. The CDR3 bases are TGTGCCAGCAGTTTCCGCAGACGGGCGGGGGGTTACACCTTC. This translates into CASSFRRRAGGYTF.

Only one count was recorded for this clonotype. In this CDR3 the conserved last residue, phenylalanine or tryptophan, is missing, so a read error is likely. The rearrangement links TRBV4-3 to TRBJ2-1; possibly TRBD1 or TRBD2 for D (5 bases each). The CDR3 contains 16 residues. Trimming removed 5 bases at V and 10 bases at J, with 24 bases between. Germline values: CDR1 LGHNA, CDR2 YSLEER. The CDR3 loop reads CASSEGTARPGREQFI. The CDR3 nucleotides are TGCGCCAGCAGCGAAGGGACGGCGAGGCCCGGCCGAGAGCAGTTCATC.

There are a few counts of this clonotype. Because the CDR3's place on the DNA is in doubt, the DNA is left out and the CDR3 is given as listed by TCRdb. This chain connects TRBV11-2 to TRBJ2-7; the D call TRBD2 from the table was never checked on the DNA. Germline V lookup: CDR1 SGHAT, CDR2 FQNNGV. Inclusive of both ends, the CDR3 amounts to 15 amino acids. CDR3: CANSPWASGSYGQYF.

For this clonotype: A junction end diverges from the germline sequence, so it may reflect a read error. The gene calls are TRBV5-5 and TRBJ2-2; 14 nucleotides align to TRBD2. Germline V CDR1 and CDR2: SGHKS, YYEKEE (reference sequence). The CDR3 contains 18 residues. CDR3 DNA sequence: TGTGCCAGCAGCGGCGGACTAGCGGGAGGCTCGAACACCGGGGAGATGTTTTTT. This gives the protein CASSGGLAGGSNTGEMFF.

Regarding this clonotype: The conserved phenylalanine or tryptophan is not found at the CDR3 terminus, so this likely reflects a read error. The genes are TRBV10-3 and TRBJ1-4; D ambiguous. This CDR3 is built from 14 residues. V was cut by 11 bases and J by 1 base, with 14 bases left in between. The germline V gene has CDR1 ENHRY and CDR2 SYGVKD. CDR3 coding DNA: TGTGCCTTCACTGAGGGCCTAACTAATGAAAAACTGTTTCTT. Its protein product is CAFTEGLTNEKLFL.